Sequencing of this T cell receptor beta chain was carried out in a study of CD8+ T cells in alopecia areata. Regarding the study as a whole: Sequences from scalp samples also cover resident alphabeta T cells of normal skin. Elevated clonality characterized lesional scalp relative to normal scalp, particularly in alopecia totalis/universalis.

In each case, RNA was isolated and then reverse transcribed into cDNA as the sequencing template. The repertoire was sequenced with immunoSEQ multiplex PCR; TCRdb's copy has only in-frame clones and lacks some. Here the sample spans approximately 99,000 clones, 50% to 60% being singletons. In regard to this clone: Its antigen is unknown.

Germline V CDR1 and CDR2: SEHNR, FQNEAQ (reference sequence). The CDR3 is made up of 14 amino acids. Trimming stripped 1 base from V and 0 bases from J, with 4 bases between. Individuals with alopecia areata gave both lesional scalp punch biopsies and peripheral blood for collection. The researchers isolated CD4+ and CD8+ T cells from PBMCs by sorting. J is TRBJ1-5 and V is TRBV7-9; D remains unclear. This receptor was obtained from a human donor with alopecia areata. Sequenced: NKG2D-low CD8+ T cells sorted from blood. The CDR3 sequence is CASSLGDSNQPQHF. CDR3 DNA: TGTGCCAGCAGCTTAGGGGATAGCAATCAGCCCCAGCATTTT.